This TCR beta chain was identified in a study of blood T cell repertoires in COVID-19. Trimming removed 2 bases at V and 5 bases at J, with 12 bases between. Germline CDR1 is WNHNN and CDR2 is SYGVQD (reference sequence). The CDR3 spans 14 residues. This clone occurred once. Some clones are missing from TCRdb's copy, which holds only in-frame ones; the method was immunoSEQ multiplex PCR. The sample has more than 150,000 clones, over 80% seen once. The sequenced sample was peripheral blood. The sequence was obtained from a woman in her thirties with acute or convalescent COVID-19. The chain has TRBV10-1 and TRBJ1-1; the D is unclear. CDR3 residues: CASSERGSRTEAFF. The CDR3 bases are TGCGCCAGCAGTGAGCGAGGGTCGAGGACTGAAGCTTTCTTT.